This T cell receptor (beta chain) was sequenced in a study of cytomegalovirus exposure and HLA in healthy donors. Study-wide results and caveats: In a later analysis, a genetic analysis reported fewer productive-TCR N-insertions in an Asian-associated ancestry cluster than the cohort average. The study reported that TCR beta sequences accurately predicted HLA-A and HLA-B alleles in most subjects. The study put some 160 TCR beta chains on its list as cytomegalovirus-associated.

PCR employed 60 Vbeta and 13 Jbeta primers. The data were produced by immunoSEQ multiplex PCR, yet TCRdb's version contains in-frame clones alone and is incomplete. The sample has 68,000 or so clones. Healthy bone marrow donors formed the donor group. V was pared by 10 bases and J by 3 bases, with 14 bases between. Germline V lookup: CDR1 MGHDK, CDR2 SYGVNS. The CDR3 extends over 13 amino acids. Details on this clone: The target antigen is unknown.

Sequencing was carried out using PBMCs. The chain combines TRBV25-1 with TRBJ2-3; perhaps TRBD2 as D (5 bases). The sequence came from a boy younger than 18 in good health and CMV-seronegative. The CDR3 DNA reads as TGTGCCACTGGGAGTCTAGCAACAGATACGCAGTATTTT. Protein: CATGSLATDTQYF.